The rows below give T cell receptor beta chains drawn from one sample of a study of TIL therapy for anti-PD-1-resistant metastatic lung cancer. The repertoire was sequenced with immunoSEQ multiplex PCR; TCRdb's copy has only in-frame clones and lacks some. The sample records some 43,000 clones, roughly 85% being singletons. Specimen: blood, collected at baseline. These receptors were obtained from a man in his 70s with non-small cell lung cancer. Each CDR3 is given with its conserved first and last residue. The D gene is left open where the match is weak. Not all rows give a size; the values are once, few, many and, for expanded clones, a class.

-,TRBJ2-1,TRBV6-5,-,TGTGCCAGCAGTTACTCGACAGGCTCCTACAATGAGCAGTTCTTC,CASSYSTGSYNEQFF
-,TRBJ1-6,TRBV25-1,-,TGTGCCAGCAGGAGTTGGGGGGAGAGTTCACCCCTCCACTTT,CASRSWGESSPLHF
-,TRBJ2-3,TRBV2,-,TGTGCCAGCAGTGAGAGCACAGATACGCAGTATTTT,CASSESTDTQYF
-,TRBJ2-1,TRBV9,TRBD2,TGTGCCAGCAGCGACGGGAGCGGGGACTACAATGAGCAGTTCTTC,CASSDGSGDYNEQFF
-,TRBJ2-5,TRBV6-5,-,TGTGCCAGCAGTTATAGGGTCGAACAAGAGACCCAGTACTTC,CASSYRVEQETQYF
once,TRBJ2-7,TRBV21-1,-,TGTGCCAGCAGCAAAGGTCGGACTAGCGGGAGGTCTTTGTCCTACGAGCAGTACTTC,CASSKGRTSGRSLSYEQYF
-,TRBJ2-7,TRBV11-2,TRBD1,TGTGCCAGCAGCCTCACTAGAGGGGGCTTAAGCTCCTACGAGCAGTACTTC,CASSLTRGGLSSYEQYF
few,TRBJ2-7,TRBV2,-,TGTGCCAGCAGTGTAGAACAGACCACCTACGAGCAGTACTTC,CASSVEQTTYEQYF
-,TRBJ1-3,TRBV4-2,-,TGTGCCAGCAGCATTCCGGGACGGTCCTCTGGAAACACCATATATTTT,CASSIPGRSSGNTIYF
-,TRBJ1-2,TRBV28,TRBD1,TGTGCCAGCAGTCTACCCCAGGGGGCGGACTATGGCTACACCTTC,CASSLPQGADYGYTF
few,TRBJ1-4,TRBV9,TRBD1,TGTGCCAGCAGCGAATCGCCAGGGGGAAAACTGTTTTTT,CASSESPGGKLFF
-,TRBJ2-2,TRBV10-3,TRBD1,TGTGCCATCAGTAAAGCTCCGGGACAGGGAACGAACACCGGGGAGCTGTTTTTT,CAISKAPGQGTNTGELFF
once,TRBJ2-5,TRBV10-2,-,TGCGCCAGCAGTGAGAGGGGGAAACAAGAGACCCAGTACTTC,CASSERGKQETQYF
-,TRBJ2-6,TRBV19,-,TGTGCCAGTACCACTAGACCCTGGGGCTTAAGCTCTGGGGCCAACGTCCTGACTTTC,CASTTRPWGLSSGANVLTF
-,TRBJ1-5,TRBV6-5,-,TGTGCCAGCAGTCGTCAGGGTATAGGGAATCAGCCCCAGCATTTT,CASSRQGIGNQPQHF
-,TRBJ2-7,TRBV28,TRBD2,TGTGCCAGCAGTCCCTTTAAAGCGGGACTATACGAGCAGTACTTC,CASSPFKAGLYEQYF
-,TRBJ2-5,TRBV7-6,-,TGTGCCAGCAGCCCAGGAGAGACCCAGTACTTC,CASSPGETQYF
-,TRBJ2-6,TRBV14,-,TGTGCCAGCAGCCAAGCTCACTCTGGGGCCAACGTCCTGACTTTC,CASSQAHSGANVLTF
-,TRBJ2-3,TRBV5-1,-,TGCGCCAGCAGCTCAGGGGACCCCACAGATACGCAGTATTTT,CASSSGDPTDTQYF
-,TRBJ1-1,TRBV5-6,-,TGTGCCAGCAGCTTGGTTCCGGAGTTGAACACTGAAGCTTTCTTT,CASSLVPELNTEAFF